This T cell receptor (beta chain) emerged from a study of vaccination and CD4 T cells after COVID-19. Study summary: Stimulation of the cells used overlapping spike peptide pools from SARS-CoV-2 and from the common cold coronaviruses HCoV-NL63, HCoV-OC43 and HCoV-229E. Points from the study as a whole: Convalescent participants were relatively few, and none had early post-infection timepoints studied.

At the Johns Hopkins FTIC core, DNA taken from cultured CD4+ T cells was sequenced by way of the Oncomine TCR Beta short-read assay. In TCRdb, the PCR reads were re-called with MiXCR into one record per CDR3 protein. The table shows 9,700 or so distinct CDR3 sequences, with more than 60% occurring only once. A word on this clonotype: Its antigen remains unknown.

Treatment noted: approximately nine-day PBMC culture with coronavirus spike peptide pools or control peptides (ViraFEST assay). Antigen-specific T cell expansion with peptide pools preceded TCR sequencing in the ViraFEST approach. Germline-derived CDR1 and CDR2 are DFQATT and SNEGSKA (reference sequence). The CDR3 extends over 12 amino acids. The chain carries TRBV20-1 and TRBJ2-7; 9 bases agree with TRBD2. The specimen sequenced was CD4+ T cells from blood, cultured in vitro. The source of this sequence is a human donor who had recovered from COVID-19. CDR3: CRVKRGESEQYF. DNA of the CDR3: TGCAGGGTTAAGCGGGGGGAATCCGAGCAGTACTTC.